A single sample gave rise to the 15 T cell receptor beta chains below, sequenced in a study of tumor-infiltrating lymphocytes in primary liver carcinoma. The researchers produced TCR beta cDNA from around 0.5 ug total RNA with a constant-region primer. Modified slightly, ARM-PCR produced TCR beta libraries over three nested multiplex PCR rounds. TRBV1-TRBV30 forward primers paired with a C-beta reverse primer were used in the first two PCR rounds, which ran approximately 11 cycles each. Via MiXCR, TCRdb re-called the multiplex PCR reads, giving one row per CDR3 protein. The profile shows about 330,000 distinct CDR3 sequences, approximately 64% of them singletons. Germline DNA was extracted too, while blood RNA derived from unsorted whole blood. Sequencing was carried out using peripheral blood. The receptors come from a man aged 40-49 years with primary liver carcinoma and hepatitis B virus infection.

With regard to this clonotype: A much bigger clone sits one base away, suggesting this may be a read error. The chain is built from TRBV12-3 or TRBV12-4 and TRBJ2-1, with 8 bases fitting TRBD2. The CDR3 is made up of 14 amino acids. The CDR3 here is CAISPGLEDNEQFF. The CDR3 coding sequence is TGTGCCATCAGTCCGGGACTAGAAGACAATGAGCAGTTCTTC.

As for this clonotype: Germline and junction disagree at one end, which may indicate a read error. The chain uses TRBV11-2 and TRBJ2-2; the match to TRBD1 covers 8 bases. The CDR3 runs 16 residues. Germline assignment: CDR1 SGHAT and CDR2 FQNNGV. The CDR3 DNA sequence: TGTGCCAACAGCCTTCCCCGGACAGGGAACACCGGGGGGCTGTTTTTT. Translating it yields CANSLPRTGNTGGLFF. Variable domain in full (rest from reference TRBV11-2 and TRBJ2-2): EAGVAQSPRYKIIEKRQSVAFWCNPISGHATLYWYQQILGQGPKLLIQFQNNGVVDDSQLPKDRFSAERLKGVDSTLKIQPAKLEDSAVYLCANSLPRTGNTGGLFFGEGSRLTVL.

A note on this clonotype: The CDR3 does not close with the conserved phenylalanine or tryptophan, likely indicating a read error. This chain connects TRBV11-2 to TRBJ2-7; 9 nucleotides line up with TRBD1. The CDR3 totals 15 residues. In germline, CDR1 is SGHAT, CDR2 FQNNGV. CDR3 protein: CASSFEDRGGYGQYS. In nucleotides, the CDR3 is TGTGCCAGCAGCTTCGAGGACAGGGGAGGCTACGGGCAGTACTCC.

This clonotype was observed a few times. One base away lies a much larger clone, so this may be a sequencing read error. The rearrangement links TRBV12-3 or TRBV12-4 to TRBJ2-3; D may be TRBD1 (5 bases). This CDR3 is 15 amino acids long. CDR3 nucleotide sequence: TGTGCCAGCAGCCGACAGCGCGGACGCACAGATGCGCAGTATTTT. Amino acid sequence: CASSRQRGRTDAQYF.

On this clonotype: Being one base from a much bigger clone, this may be a read error. This chain joins TRBV4-1 and TRBJ2-7; D is possibly TRBD2 (5 bases). CDR3 length equals 13 residues. Germline lookup yields CDR1 MGHRA and CDR2 YSYEKL. V was cut by 0 bases and J by 8 bases, with 11 bases left in between. The DNA for the CDR3 is TGCGCCAGCAGCCAAGATCTAGCTTACAAGCAGTACTTC. This gives the protein CASSQDLAYKQYF.

Remarks on this clonotype: Because it lacks the conserved phenylalanine or tryptophan at the end, this CDR3 is likely a read error. This sequence joins TRBV11-2 and TRBJ2-7; no clear D gene. The length of the CDR3 is 15 residues. The germline CDR1 and CDR2 sequences are SGHAT and FQNNGV. The CDR3 DNA is TGTGCCAGCAGCTTTGCAACGATGAGCTCCCACGAGCAGTACTTA. It yields the protein CASSFATMSSHEQYL.

Ten or more counts support this clonotype. The CDR3 nucleotides are TGTGCCAGCAGCTCGGGACTAGCGGTGGAGCAGTTCTTC. Amino acids: CASSSGLAVEQFF. The chain couples TRBV5-5 to TRBJ2-1; 11 nucleotides line up with TRBD2. In germline, CDR1 is SGHKS, CDR2 YYEKEE (reference sequence). This CDR3 is built from 13 residues. The junction had 3 bases not matched to a gene; V was cut back by 3 bases and J by 10 bases.

Concerning this clonotype: Possible read error: a much larger clone is one base away. This chain connects TRBV6-6 to TRBJ2-5, with D perhaps TRBD2 (6 bases). This CDR3 is built from 16 residues. The germline V gene has CDR1 MNHNY and CDR2 SVGAGI (reference sequence). CDR3 DNA sequence: TGTGCCAGCAGTTACTCAACCGGGAGTAACCAAGAGGCCCAGTACTTC. It encodes CASSYSTGSNQEAQYF.

Comment on this clonotype: Since the CDR3 does not end with the conserved phenylalanine or tryptophan, this likely comes from a read error. The chain combines TRBV11-1 with TRBJ1-1; 8 bases fit TRBD1. Germline loops: CDR1 SGHAT, CDR2 FQDESV (reference sequence). V was pared by 5 bases and J by 8 bases, with 7 bases of the junction left unmatched. The CDR3 covers 13 residues. In DNA form, the CDR3 reads TGTGCCAGCAGCCATACAGGGGGTCTGGAAGCTTTCCTT. Encoded protein: CASSHTGGLEAFL.

This clonotype was counted once. Given a much more abundant clone one base away, this may be a read error. The chain has TRBV10-3 and TRBJ2-7; the match to TRBD2 covers 13 bases. The CDR3 consists of 13 residues. CDR1 ENHRY and CDR2 SYGVKD come from the germline V gene. The chain's CDR3 is CVVLAGGGNEQYF. In DNA, the CDR3 is TGTGTCGTACTAGCGGGAGGGGGAAACGAGCAGTACTTC.

A word on this clonotype: The CDR3 end shows no conserved phenylalanine or tryptophan, and so a read error is likely. The chain carries TRBV10-3 and TRBJ2-3, with a tentative D call TRBD2 (5 bases). This CDR3 has 14 residues. Germline V gives CDR1 ENHRY, CDR2 SYGVKD. V lost 6 bases to trimming and J lost 4 bases, with 14 bases between them. The CDR3: CAISDTSRADTQYS. As DNA, the CDR3 is TGTGCCATCAGCGATACTAGTCGCGCAGATACGCAGTATTCT.

This clonotype came up once. One end of the junction varies from germline; a read error may be responsible. V usage is TRBV11-2 and J usage is TRBJ1-2; D uncertain. CDR1 and CDR2 from the germline V gene are SGHAT and FQNNGV. The CDR3 spans 15 residues. As DNA, the CDR3 is TGTGCCAGCAGCTTAGATCAACGCCTCGGCTATGGGTACACCTTC. Its translation: CASSLDQRLGYGYTF.

Turning to this clonotype: One junction end does not reproduce the germline sequence, and a read error may be involved. The V call is TRBV11-2, the J call TRBJ2-7, with D possibly matching TRBD1 (5 bases). This CDR3 comprises 14 residues. Per the germline V gene, CDR1 is SGHAT and CDR2 is FQNNGV. CDR3 residues: CASSLGSGARDQYF. The CDR3 nucleotides read TGTGCCAGTAGCTTAGGTAGTGGGGCTCGCGATCAGTACTTC.

J is TRBJ2-7 and V is TRBV11-2; D tentatively reads TRBD1 or TRBD2 (5 bases each). From germline, CDR1 is SGHAT and CDR2 FQNNGV. Trimming removed 4 bases from V and 6 bases from J, with 19 bases in between. There are 15 residues in the CDR3. CDR3 loop: CASSSTGPLTVEQYF. CDR3 DNA sequence: TGTGCCAGCAGCTCTACGGGACCACTTACGGTCGAGCAGTACTTC.

This clonotype occurred a few times. V is TRBV5-1 and J is TRBJ2-3, with 12 bases lining up with TRBD2. The CDR3 has 16 amino acids. The germline V gene encodes CDR1 SGHRS and CDR2 YFSETQ. Unmatched junction bases numbered 6, after V lost 2 bases and J lost 5 bases. The CDR3 DNA sequence: TGCGCCAGCAGCTTCCGACTAGCGGGAGTTGAAGATACGCAGTATTTT. It is translated as CASSFRLAGVEDTQYF.